These 26 T cell receptor beta chains were sequenced from one sample in a study of shared clonotypes between healthy human individuals. Here immunoSEQ multiplex PCR was the method, and the copy in TCRdb shows in-frame clones only, minus some. The sample holds under 2,500,000 clones, under 97% seen once. Material: naive CD4+ T cells sorted from blood. As for subset: CD45RA+ positively selected. The receptor set was obtained from a man aged 18 to 35 in good health.

The chain recombines TRBV6-1 with TRBJ1-2, with TRBD1 matching over 10 bases. The CDR3 has 15 amino acids. Trimming took 4 bases from V and 7 from J; bases not matched to a gene: 9. Germline CDR1 reads MNHNS; CDR2 reads SASEGT. The DNA of the CDR3 is TGTGCCAGCAGTGCCCCCGGGACAGGGGCCACTGGCTACACCTTC. As protein: CASSAPGTGATGYTF.

This clone was recorded once. The rearrangement joins TRBV19 to TRBJ2-2; perhaps TRBD1 as D (6 bases). V dropped 10 bases and J dropped 4 bases, with 16 bases sitting between them. Germline V gene sequence: CDR1 LNHDA, CDR2 SQIVND (reference sequence). CDR3 length: 14 residues. CDR3 coding DNA: TGTGCCACCCACTTACAGGGCGGCACCGGGGAGCTGTTTTTT. This sequence encodes CATHLQGGTGELFF.

This chain joins TRBV7-9 and TRBJ1-5; D remains ambiguous. The CDR3 has 16 residues. Germline values: CDR1 SEHNR, CDR2 FQNEAQ (reference sequence). The V and J ends lost 5 bases and 1 base respectively, with 15 bases between them. The CDR3 loop is CASSPGGVGSNQPQHF. As DNA, the CDR3 is TGTGCCAGCAGCCCCGGCGGGGTCGGGAGCAATCAGCCCCAGCATTTT.

The chain recombines TRBV18 with TRBJ1-2; TRBD1 is a possible D gene (5 bases). The ends were cut back, 2 bases at V and 3 bases at J, with 10 bases in the middle. Germline CDR1 reads KGHSH; CDR2 reads LQKENI. The CDR3 covers 14 residues. The CDR3 DNA follows: TGTGCCAGCTCACCAGCCGGGACGGACTATGGCTACACCTTC. Translating gives CASSPAGTDYGYTF.

This clone was seen a single time. V and J are TRBV19 and TRBJ2-5, with 8 bases fitting TRBD1. The CDR3 covers 14 residues. The germline CDR1 and CDR2 sequences are LNHDA and SQIVND (reference sequence). The junction had 7 bases not matched to a gene; V was cut back by 3 bases and J by 7 bases. The CDR3 region is CASSITGGTPTQYF. For the CDR3, the DNA is TGTGCCAGTAGTATTACAGGGGGGACGCCGACCCAGTACTTC.

The V and J genes are TRBV10-3 and TRBJ2-5; the D call may be TRBD1 or TRBD2 (5 bases each). The CDR3 extends over 11 amino acids. Germline V gene lookup returns CDR1 ENHRY and CDR2 SYGVKD. Trimming shortened V by 10 bases and J by 5 bases, and 11 bases separated the two germline ends. CDR3 residues: CATRGWETQYF. CDR3 coding DNA: TGTGCCACCCGGGGCTGGGAGACCCAGTACTTC.

The V gene is TRBV2, the J gene TRBJ1-6, with TRBD1 as a possible D gene (5 bases). The CDR3 contains 15 residues. The germline V gene encodes CDR1 SNHLY and CDR2 FYNNEI. V was trimmed by 3 bases and J by 6 bases, leaving 12 bases between them. This CDR3 reads CASSEETGTNSPLHF. The CDR3 nucleotides read TGTGCCAGCAGTGAGGAAACAGGCACTAATTCACCCCTCCACTTT.

The chain has TRBV18 and TRBJ1-1; TRBD1 is a possible D gene (6 bases). In germline, CDR1 is KGHSH, CDR2 LQKENI. There are 14 residues in the CDR3. Trimming shortened V by 4 bases and J by 6 bases, and 15 bases separated the two germline ends. CDR3 nucleotide sequence: TGTGCCAGCTCACTAGTGGGGGGGCAGGCTGAAGCTTTCTTT. It codes for CASSLVGGQAEAFF.

The rearrangement joins TRBV7-2 to TRBJ2-4; perhaps TRBD1 as D (5 bases). The CDR3 extends over 12 amino acids. Deletions cut 4 bases from V and 9 bases from J, with 10 bases between. Germline V gene lookup returns CDR1 SGHTA and CDR2 FQGNSA. For the CDR3, the DNA is TGTGCCAGCAGCTCGCAGGGTAGCATTCAGTACTTC. Its protein product is CASSSQGSIQYF. Full variable domain (missing parts from reference TRBV7-2 and TRBJ2-4): GAGVSQSPSNKVTEKGKDVELRCDPISGHTALYWYRQSLGQGLEFLIYFQGNSAPDKSGLPSDRFSAERTGGSVSTLTIQRTQQEDSAVYLCASSSQGSIQYFGAGTRLSVL.

The V gene is TRBV7-6, the J gene TRBJ2-6, with D possibly being TRBD2 (6 bases). Per germline, CDR1 SGHVS and CDR2 FNYEAQ. The CDR3 has 16 residues. Trimming took 1 base from V and 10 from J, leaving 17 bases between them. CDR3 nucleotides: TGTGCCAGCAGCTTAGTCGGGGGTGGGCATCCAAACGTCCTGACTTTC. Encoded protein: CASSLVGGGHPNVLTF.

The rearrangement joins TRBV5-1 to TRBJ1-6; TRBD1 aligns across 8 bases. The CDR3 consists of 15 residues. With 7 bases clipped from V and 10 bases from J, the junction kept 13 bases outside the gene matches. Looked up from germline, CDR1 is SGHRS and CDR2 is YFSETQ. The CDR3 sequence: CASSPVGQGSSPLHF. The CDR3 DNA follows: TGCGCCAGCTCTCCGGTCGGACAGGGCTCCTCACCCCTCCACTTT.

Notes on this clone: The sample carries other DNA sequences with the same CDR3. This rearrangement joins TRBV27 to TRBJ2-3; D gene ambiguous. Trimming pared 6 bases from V and 1 base from J, leaving 8 bases between. In germline, CDR1 is MNHEY, CDR2 SMNVEV (reference sequence). CDR3 length equals 13 residues. This CDR3 is CASRRTGTDTQYF. The CDR3 bases are TGTGCCAGCAGACGAACAGGCACAGATACGCAGTATTTT.

In its sample, this clone was seen a few times. V usage is TRBV5-5 and J usage is TRBJ2-7, with unresolved D. The CDR3 runs to 12 residues. Germline loops: CDR1 SGHKS, CDR2 YYEKEE (reference sequence). The ends were cut back, 0 bases at V and 3 bases at J, with 4 bases in the middle. The CDR3 sequence is CASSLAHYEQYF. The CDR3 DNA follows: TGTGCCAGCAGCTTGGCCCACTACGAGCAGTACTTC.

The chain recombines TRBV19 with TRBJ1-2; TRBD1 aligns across 7 bases. The CDR3 has 15 amino acids. Germline-derived CDR1 and CDR2 are LNHDA and SQIVND (reference sequence). V trimming: 5 bases; J trimming: 5 bases; junction bases outside the gene matches: 11. CDR3 protein: CASSPPGTGVYGYTF. The CDR3 DNA is TGTGCCAGTAGTCCCCCCGGAACAGGGGTTTATGGCTACACCTTC.

The J gene is TRBJ2-5, the V gene TRBV7-9, with 7 bases matching TRBD1. The germline CDR1 and CDR2 sequences are SEHNR and FQNEAQ (reference sequence). This CDR3 is built from 15 residues. V lost 8 bases, J lost 4 bases, and 13 bases stayed unmatched. The CDR3 coding sequence is TGTGCCAGCCAGAAGTCCAGGGGGATCGGAGAGACCCAGTACTTC. Its translation: CASQKSRGIGETQYF.

Concerning this clone: Different DNA sequences within this sample yield the same CDR3. The chain carries TRBV28 and TRBJ1-5; D is ambiguous. The CDR3 totals 12 residues. Trimming cost V 2 bases and J 3 bases, with 2 bases left between them. CDR1 and CDR2 from the germline V gene are MDHEN and SYDVKM. The CDR3 sequence: CASSLLNQPQHF. CDR3 coding DNA: TGTGCCAGCAGTTTACTCAATCAGCCCCAGCATTTT.

The chain carries TRBV6-5 and TRBJ2-7, with D perhaps matching TRBD2 (6 bases). The germline V and J ends were trimmed by 4 bases and 3 bases, with 10 bases remaining between them. This CDR3 is 13 amino acids long. The germline V gene encodes CDR1 MNHEY and CDR2 SVGAGI. Written as DNA, the CDR3 is TGTGCCAGCAGTTTGGGCGGGGTCTACGAGCAGTACTTC. Amino acid sequence: CASSLGGVYEQYF.

The chain recombines TRBV28 with TRBJ1-6; 7 bases match TRBD1. The germline V gene has CDR1 MDHEN and CDR2 SYDVKM. Losses at the gene ends were 6 bases for V and 7 bases for J; bases not matched to a gene: 6. The CDR3 has 14 residues. The CDR3 coding sequence is TGTGCCAGCAGCAGGGGACAGCAAAATTCACCCCTCCACTTT. This encodes CASSRGQQNSPLHF.

The J gene is TRBJ2-7, the V gene TRBV5-6; D is uncertain. Deletions cut 0 bases from V and 0 bases from J, with 13 bases between. CDR3 size: 16 residues. The germline V gene has CDR1 SGHDT and CDR2 YYEEEE. DNA for the CDR3: TGTGCCAGCAGCTTGGGGGCCCTTTTTGACTCCTACGAGCAGTACTTC. Translating it yields CASSLGALFDSYEQYF. Full variable domain (missing parts from reference TRBV5-6 and TRBJ2-7): DAGVTQSPTHLIKTRGQQVTLRCSPKSGHDTVSWYQQALGQGPQFIFQYYEEEERQRGNFPDRFSGHQFPNYSSELNVNALLLGDSALYLCASSLGALFDSYEQYFGPGTRLTVT.

This sequence joins TRBV6-1 and TRBJ1-2, with D hard to call. Germline V gene data show CDR1 as MNHNS and CDR2 as SASEGT. The CDR3 totals 15 residues. V shed 6 bases and J shed 1 base, with 15 bases lying between them. The CDR3 is CASRLTSTDNYGYTF. CDR3 sequence (DNA): TGTGCCAGCAGGCTAACCAGCACAGATAACTATGGCTACACCTTC.

The rearrangement links TRBV5-8 to TRBJ2-7, with D perhaps matching TRBD1 or TRBD2 (5 bases each). CDR3 length: 16 residues. Trimming stripped 1 base from V and 6 bases from J, with 20 bases between. Germline V gene lookup returns CDR1 SGHTS and CDR2 YDEGEE. Here the CDR3 reads CASSLRARVAGGEQYF. The DNA of the CDR3 is TGTGCCAGCAGCTTGAGAGCTAGGGTGGCTGGGGGCGAGCAGTACTTC.

To note about this clone: The identical CDR3 is also encoded by other nucleotide sequences in the sample. The chain recombines TRBV28 with TRBJ1-4; D ambiguous. The CDR3 spans 14 residues. V gave up 2 bases and J gave up 4 bases, with 8 bases separating them. CDR1 MDHEN and CDR2 SYDVKM come from the germline V gene. CDR3 DNA sequence: TGTGCCAGCAGTTTAACTGGTGGTAATGAAAAACTGTTTTTT. It encodes CASSLTGGNEKLFF.

This chain connects TRBV5-6 to TRBJ2-5; D is undetermined. Germline loops: CDR1 SGHDT, CDR2 YYEEEE. Trimming pared 2 bases from V and 4 bases from J, leaving 6 bases between. This CDR3 comprises 12 residues. The CDR3 DNA reads as TGTGCCAGCAGCTTCAACAGAGAGACCCAGTACTTC. It translates to CASSFNRETQYF. The entire variable domain, with the rest obtained from reference TRBV5-6 and TRBJ2-5, is as follows: DAGVTQSPTHLIKTRGQQVTLRCSPKSGHDTVSWYQQALGQGPQFIFQYYEEEERQRGNFPDRFSGHQFPNYSSELNVNALLLGDSALYLCASSFNRETQYFGPGTRLLVL.

The J gene is TRBJ1-1, the V gene TRBV18; 7 bases are a match to TRBD1. This CDR3 region has 15 residues. Per germline, CDR1 KGHSH and CDR2 LQKENI. V gave up 4 bases and J gave up 2 bases; unmatched junction bases: 7. The CDR3 DNA reads TGTGCCAGCTCACAACAGACAGGGCTAAACACTGAAGCTTTCTTT. Translation gives CASSQQTGLNTEAFF.

On this clone itself: The same CDR3 also results from other DNA sequences found in this sample. This sequence joins TRBV18 and TRBJ2-5; D unresolved. The CDR3 covers 13 residues. Germline assignment: CDR1 KGHSH and CDR2 LQKENI. The V end was cut by 3 bases, the J end by 4 bases, with 9 bases between. CDR3 protein: CASSPGPGETQYF. CDR3 in DNA: TGTGCCAGCTCACCCGGGCCCGGAGAGACCCAGTACTTC.

The rearrangement joins TRBV6-5 to TRBJ1-1, with 8 bases lining up with TRBD1. Germline lookup yields CDR1 MNHEY and CDR2 SVGAGI. V shed 6 bases, J shed 1 base, and the junction held 4 bases outside the gene matches. This CDR3 contains 14 residues. The chain's CDR3 is CASRQTGGNTEAFF. The CDR3 region has the DNA TGTGCCAGCAGACAAACAGGGGGGAACACTGAAGCTTTCTTT.